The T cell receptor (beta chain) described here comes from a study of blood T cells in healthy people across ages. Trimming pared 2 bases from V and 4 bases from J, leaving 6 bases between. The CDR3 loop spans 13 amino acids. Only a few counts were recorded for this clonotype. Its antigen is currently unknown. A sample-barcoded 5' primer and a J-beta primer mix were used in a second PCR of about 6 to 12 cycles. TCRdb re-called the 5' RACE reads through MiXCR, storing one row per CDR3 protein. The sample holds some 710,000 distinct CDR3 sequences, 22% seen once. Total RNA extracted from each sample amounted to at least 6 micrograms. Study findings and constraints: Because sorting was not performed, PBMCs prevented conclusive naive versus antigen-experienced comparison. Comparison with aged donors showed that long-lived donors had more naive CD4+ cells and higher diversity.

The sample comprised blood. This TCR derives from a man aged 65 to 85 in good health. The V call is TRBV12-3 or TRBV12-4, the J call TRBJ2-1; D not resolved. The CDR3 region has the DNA TGTGCCAGCAGTTTAATGGTATACAATGAGCAGTTCTTC. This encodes CASSLMVYNEQFF.